The clone carrying this T cell receptor beta chain has a handful of counts. This record belongs to a study of blood T cell repertoires in COVID-19. Germline assignment: CDR1 MDHEN and CDR2 SYDVKM. The CDR3 is made up of 13 amino acids. V was clipped by 7 bases and J by 8 bases, with 14 bases between them. Method: immunoSEQ multiplex PCR; TCRdb's copy keeps in-frame clones and lacks some. This sample has 65,000 to 70,000 clones, with 60% to 80% found just once. The origin of this receptor is a woman aged 55-75 years with acute or convalescent COVID-19. The sample comprised peripheral blood. This chain links TRBV28 with TRBJ1-4, with D possibly matching TRBD1 (6 bases). This CDR3 is CASTTAQGEKLFF. The CDR3 DNA sequence: TGTGCCAGCACCACAGCCCAGGGGGAAAAACTGTTTTTT.